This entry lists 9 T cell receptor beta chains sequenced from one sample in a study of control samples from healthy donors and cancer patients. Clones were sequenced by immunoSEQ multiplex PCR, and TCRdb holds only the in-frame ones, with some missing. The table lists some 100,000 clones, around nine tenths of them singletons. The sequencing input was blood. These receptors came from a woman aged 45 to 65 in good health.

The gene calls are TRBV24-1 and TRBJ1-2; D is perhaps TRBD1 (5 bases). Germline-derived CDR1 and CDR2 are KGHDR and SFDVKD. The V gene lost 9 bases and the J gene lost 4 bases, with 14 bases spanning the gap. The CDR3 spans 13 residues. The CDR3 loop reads CATRQGPSYGYTF. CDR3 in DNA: TGTGCCACCCGTCAGGGCCCCTCCTATGGCTACACCTTC.

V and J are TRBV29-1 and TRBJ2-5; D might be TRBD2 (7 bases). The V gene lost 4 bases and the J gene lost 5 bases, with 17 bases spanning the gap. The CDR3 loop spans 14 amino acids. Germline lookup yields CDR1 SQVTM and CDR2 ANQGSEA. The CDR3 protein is CSVVGGGGGETQYF. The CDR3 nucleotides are TGCAGCGTTGTGGGGGGCGGGGGCGGCGAGACCCAGTACTTC.

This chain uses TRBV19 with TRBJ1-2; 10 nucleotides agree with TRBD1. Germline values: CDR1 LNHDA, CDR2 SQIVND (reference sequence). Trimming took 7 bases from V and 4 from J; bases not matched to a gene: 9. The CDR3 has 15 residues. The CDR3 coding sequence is TGTGCCAGTACCCCACAGACAGGGGGCACCTATGGCTACACCTTC. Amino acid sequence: CASTPQTGGTYGYTF.

In DNA, the CDR3 is TGTGCCAGCAGCTATCGACAGGGGACGCAGTATTTT. It yields the protein CASSYRQGTQYF. This sequence joins TRBV5-5 and TRBJ2-3, with TRBD1 matching over 8 bases. The CDR3 has 12 amino acids. V shed 3 bases and J 9 bases; nucleotides not matched to a gene: 3. Per germline, CDR1 SGHKS and CDR2 YYEKEE (reference sequence).

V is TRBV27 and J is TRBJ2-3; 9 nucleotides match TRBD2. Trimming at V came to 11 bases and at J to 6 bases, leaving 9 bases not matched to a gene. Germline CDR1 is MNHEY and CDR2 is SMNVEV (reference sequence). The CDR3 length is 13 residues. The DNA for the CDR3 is TGTGCCGCCGGGACTAGCCGAGGTGATACGCAGTATTTT. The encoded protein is CAAGTSRGDTQYF.

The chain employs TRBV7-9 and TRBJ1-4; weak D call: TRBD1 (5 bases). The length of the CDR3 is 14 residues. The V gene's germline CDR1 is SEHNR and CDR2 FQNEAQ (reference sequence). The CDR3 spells CAGGDDGTNEKLFF. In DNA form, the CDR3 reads TGTGCTGGGGGGGATGATGGGACTAATGAAAAACTGTTTTTT.

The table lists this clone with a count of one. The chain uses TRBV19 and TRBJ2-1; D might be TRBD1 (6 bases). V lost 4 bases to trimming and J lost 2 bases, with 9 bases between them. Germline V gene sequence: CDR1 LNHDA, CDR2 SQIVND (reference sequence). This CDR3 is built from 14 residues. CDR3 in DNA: TGTGCCAGTAGTACACAGGGTACCTACAATGAGCAGTTCTTC. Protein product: CASSTQGTYNEQFF. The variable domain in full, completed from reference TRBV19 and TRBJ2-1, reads DGGITQSPKYLFRKEGQNVTLSCEQNLNHDAMYWYRQDPGQGLRLIYYSQIVNDFQKGDIAEGYSVSREKKESFPLTVTSAQKNPTAFYLCASSTQGTYNEQFFGPGTRLTVL.

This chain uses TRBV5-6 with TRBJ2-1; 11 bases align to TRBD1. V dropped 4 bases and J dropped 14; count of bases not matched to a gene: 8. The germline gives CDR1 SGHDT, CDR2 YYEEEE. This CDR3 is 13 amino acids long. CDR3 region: CASSPRDRGMKFF. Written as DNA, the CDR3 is TGTGCCAGCAGCCCCCGGGACAGGGGGATGAAGTTCTTC.

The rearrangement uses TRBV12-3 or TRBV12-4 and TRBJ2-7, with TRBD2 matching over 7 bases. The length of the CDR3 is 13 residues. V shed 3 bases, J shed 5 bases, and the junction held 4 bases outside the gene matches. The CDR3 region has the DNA TGTGCCAGCAGTTTTCGGGACTACGACGAGCAGTACTTC. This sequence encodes CASSFRDYDEQYF.